This T cell receptor (beta chain) was profiled in a study of T cells in narcolepsy. As for the study in general: Donors had narcolepsy type 1 or type 2, or were healthy controls. Whole-study findings and limits: Some memory CD4+ repertoires had no autoreactive clone sequences. HCRT-specific and TRIB2-specific autoreactive clonotypes appeared among same-patient CSF and blood CD4+ clonotypes. Blood of same and different patients, but not healthy controls, reportedly held recurring autoreactive clonotypes.

Data came from immunoSEQ multiplex PCR; TCRdb stores just in-frame clones and leaves some out. The sample lists tens of thousands of clones; roughly 62% were seen once. With regard to this clone: Its specificity is not known.

In germline, CDR1 is SGHNT, CDR2 YYREEE (reference sequence). The CDR3 consists of 14 residues. The V end lost 4 bases, the J end lost 7 bases, and 18 bases lay between the germline ends. The chain recombines TRBV5-4 with TRBJ2-7; the D gene is possibly TRBD2 (6 bases). The TCR was taken from a human donor in good health. The sequenced sample was memory (CD45RA-) CD4+ T cells from blood. CDR3 amino acids: CASSLFGGKGEQYF. CDR3 DNA: TGTGCCAGCAGCCTCTTTGGAGGGAAGGGAGAGCAGTACTTC.